This TCR beta chain was observed in a study of T cell changes during pregnancy in multiple sclerosis. The table came from immunoSEQ multiplex PCR; TCRdb's copy has only in-frame clones and leaves some out. The data hold 60,000 to 85,000 clones, with 75% to 95% observed a single time. The J segment lost 5 bases and the V segment lost 1 base, leaving 4 bases of the junction unmatched. The CDR3 consists of 16 residues. CDR1 and CDR2 from the germline V gene are KGHSH and LQKENI. The chain links TRBV18 to TRBJ2-2; 10 positions agree with TRBD1. This specimen consisted of peripheral blood, obtained in the first trimester of pregnancy. The TCR sequence derives from a female donor with multiple sclerosis, enrolled in a pregnancy study. CDR3 nucleotide sequence: TGTGCCAGCTCACCACGAGGGACAGGGGATACCGGGGAGCTGTTTTTT. Protein sequence: CASSPRGTGDTGELFF.